The entry below gives a single TCR beta chain sequence along with its context. Antigen: not known. These data belong to a study of T cell responses to AZD1222 COVID-19 vaccine. Whole-study context: Second-dose groups at about 4 or about 12 weeks were pooled.

Study-wide points: Seropositivity was recorded at baseline in only six AZD1222 recipients. Spike-specific TCR breadth and depth were elevated following two AZD1222 doses.

The table came from immunoSEQ multiplex PCR; TCRdb's copy has only in-frame clones and leaves some out. This table has about 140,000 clones, around nine tenths appearing once. This CDR3 has 15 amino acids. Germline CDR1 and CDR2: SGHDT and YYEEEE. V lost 7 bases to trimming and J lost 4 bases, with 18 bases between them. Specimen: peripheral blood, collected on day 0 of AZD1222 vaccination. This receptor was taken from an adult in good health. The chain employs TRBV5-6 and TRBJ1-3; TRBD1 might be the D (5 bases). The DNA for the CDR3 is TGTGCCAGCGCCGACAGATTCATAGGAGGAAACACCATATATTTT. It translates to CASADRFIGGNTIYF.